This TCR beta chain was recorded in a study of T cell repertoires in cytomegalovirus infection. TCRdb fed the reads into MiXCR, producing one record per CDR3 protein. The sample lists about 920,000 distinct CDR3 sequences; 31% were seen once. Turning to this clonotype: Its antigen is not identified.

The germline CDR1 and CDR2 sequences are MNHEY and SMNVEV (reference sequence). CDR3 length: 12 amino acids. The germline V and J ends were trimmed by 4 bases and 10 bases, with 11 bases remaining between them. The chain couples TRBV27 to TRBJ2-1, with D possibly TRBD2 on 6 matching bases. The receptor was derived from a human donor in good health (CMV status not recorded). Some clones in this sample may be carry-over from other donors' samples. The material was cultured CD8+ T cells from PBMCs, obtained from culture after CMV antigen stimulation. CDR3 in amino acids: CASSSGLWEQFF. In nucleotides, the CDR3 is TGTGCCAGCAGTTCGGGACTGTGGGAGCAGTTCTTC.